The clone carrying this T cell receptor beta chain was found a few times. This sample was included in a study of identifying expanded T cells in peripheral blood. Assay used: immunoSEQ multiplex PCR; TCRdb lists only in-frame clones, some missing. The profile covers roughly 78,000 clones, with almost 90% appearing a single time and about 3.3% taken by the ten largest. Germline-derived CDR1 and CDR2 are MNHNS and SASEGT. This CDR3 is 14 amino acids long. The V segment lost 2 bases and the J segment 6 bases; nucleotides outside the gene matches: 6. Material: blood. The TCR was taken from a person between 18 and 75 years old in good health. This chain joins TRBV6-1 and TRBJ2-7; 8 bases are a match to TRBD2. The CDR3 bases are TGTGCCAGCAGTGAACGGCGGGGGGATAGCGAGCAGTACTTC. This sequence encodes CASSERRGDSEQYF.